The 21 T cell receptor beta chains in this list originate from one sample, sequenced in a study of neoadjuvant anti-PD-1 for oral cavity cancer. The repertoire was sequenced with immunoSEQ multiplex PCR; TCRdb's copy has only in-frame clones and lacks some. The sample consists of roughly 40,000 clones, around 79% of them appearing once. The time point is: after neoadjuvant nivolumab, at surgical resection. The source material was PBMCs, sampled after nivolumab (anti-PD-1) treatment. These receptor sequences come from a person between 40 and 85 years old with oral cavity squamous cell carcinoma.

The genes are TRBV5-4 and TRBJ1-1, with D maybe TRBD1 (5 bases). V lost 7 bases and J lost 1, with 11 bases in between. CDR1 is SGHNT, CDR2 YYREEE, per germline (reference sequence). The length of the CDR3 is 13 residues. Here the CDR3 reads CASRGPKNTEAFF. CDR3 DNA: TGTGCCAGCCGGGGACCCAAGAACACTGAAGCTTTCTTT.

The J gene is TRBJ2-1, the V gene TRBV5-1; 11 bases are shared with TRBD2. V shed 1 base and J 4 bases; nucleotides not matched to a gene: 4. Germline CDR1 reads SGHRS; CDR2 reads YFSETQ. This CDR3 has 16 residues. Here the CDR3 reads CASSLPTSGAYNEQFF. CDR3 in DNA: TGCGCCAGCAGCTTGCCGACTAGCGGGGCTTACAATGAGCAGTTCTTC.

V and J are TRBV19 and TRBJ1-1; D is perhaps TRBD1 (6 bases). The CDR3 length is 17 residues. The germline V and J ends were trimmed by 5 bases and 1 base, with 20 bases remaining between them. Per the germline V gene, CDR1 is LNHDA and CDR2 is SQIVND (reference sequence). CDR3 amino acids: CASSDISLGGWNTEAFF. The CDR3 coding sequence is TGTGCCAGTAGTGATATAAGCCTAGGGGGGTGGAACACTGAAGCTTTCTTT.

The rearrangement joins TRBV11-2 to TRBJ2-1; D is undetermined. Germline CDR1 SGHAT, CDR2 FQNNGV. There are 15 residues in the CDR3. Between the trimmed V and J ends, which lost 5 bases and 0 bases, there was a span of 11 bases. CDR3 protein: CASSPDLSSYNEQFF. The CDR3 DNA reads TGTGCCAGCAGCCCCGACCTCAGCTCCTACAATGAGCAGTTCTTC.

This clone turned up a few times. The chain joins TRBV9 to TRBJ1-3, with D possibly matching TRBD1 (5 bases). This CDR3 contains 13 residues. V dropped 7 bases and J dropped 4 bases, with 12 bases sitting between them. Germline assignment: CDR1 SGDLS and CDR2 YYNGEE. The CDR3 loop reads CASATGGGNTIYF. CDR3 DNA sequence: TGTGCCAGCGCAACAGGTGGGGGAAACACCATATATTTT.

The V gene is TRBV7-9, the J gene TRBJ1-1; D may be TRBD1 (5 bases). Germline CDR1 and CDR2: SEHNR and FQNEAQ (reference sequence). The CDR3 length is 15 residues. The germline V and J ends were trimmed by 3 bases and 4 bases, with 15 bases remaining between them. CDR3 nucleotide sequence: TGTGCCAGCAGCTTGGTGTTGGGGGATGCCACTGAAGCTTTCTTT. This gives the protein CASSLVLGDATEAFF.

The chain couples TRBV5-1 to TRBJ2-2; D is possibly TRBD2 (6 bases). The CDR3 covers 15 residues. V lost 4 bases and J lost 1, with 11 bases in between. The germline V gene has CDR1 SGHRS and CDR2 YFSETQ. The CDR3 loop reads CASSPGDLNTGELFF. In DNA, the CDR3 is TGCGCCAGCAGCCCGGGGGACCTGAACACCGGGGAGCTGTTTTTT.

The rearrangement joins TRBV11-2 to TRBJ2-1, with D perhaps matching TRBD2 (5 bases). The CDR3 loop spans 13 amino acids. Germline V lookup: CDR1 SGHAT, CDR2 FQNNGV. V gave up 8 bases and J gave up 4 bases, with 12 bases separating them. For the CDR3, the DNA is TGTGCCAGCTCCTTCGGGGAATACAATGAGCAGTTCTTC. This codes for CASSFGEYNEQFF. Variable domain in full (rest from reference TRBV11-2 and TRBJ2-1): EAGVAQSPRYKIIEKRQSVAFWCNPISGHATLYWYQQILGQGPKLLIQFQNNGVVDDSQLPKDRFSAERLKGVDSTLKIQPAKLEDSAVYLCASSFGEYNEQFFGPGTRLTVL.

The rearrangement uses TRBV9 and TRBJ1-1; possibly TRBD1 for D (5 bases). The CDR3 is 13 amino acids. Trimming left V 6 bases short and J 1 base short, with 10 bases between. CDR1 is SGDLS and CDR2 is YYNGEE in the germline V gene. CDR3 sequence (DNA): TGTGCCAGCAACGGGGCGGGGAACACTGAAGCTTTCTTT. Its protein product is CASNGAGNTEAFF. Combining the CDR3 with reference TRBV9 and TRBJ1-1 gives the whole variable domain DSGVTQTPKHLITATGQRVTLRCSPRSGDLSVYWYQQSLDQGLQFLIQYYNGEERAKGNILERFSAQQFPDLHSELNLSSLELGDSALYFCASNGAGNTEAFFGQGTRLTVV.

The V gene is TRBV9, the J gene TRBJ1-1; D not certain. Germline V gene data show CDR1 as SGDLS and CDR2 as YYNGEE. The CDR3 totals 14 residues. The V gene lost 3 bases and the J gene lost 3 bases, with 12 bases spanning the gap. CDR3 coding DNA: TGTGCCAGCAGCGCCCGGTATGGGGACACTGAAGCTTTCTTT. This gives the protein CASSARYGDTEAFF.

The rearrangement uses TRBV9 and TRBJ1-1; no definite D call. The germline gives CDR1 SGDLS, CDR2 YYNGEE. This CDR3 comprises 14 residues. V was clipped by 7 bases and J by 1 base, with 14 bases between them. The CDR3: CASGPGPGNTEAFF. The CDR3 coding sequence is TGTGCCAGCGGTCCTGGACCGGGGAACACTGAAGCTTTCTTT.

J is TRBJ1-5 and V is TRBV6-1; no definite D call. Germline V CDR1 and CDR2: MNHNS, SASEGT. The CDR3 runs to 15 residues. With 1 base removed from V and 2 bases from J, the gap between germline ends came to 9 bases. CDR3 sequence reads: CASSEGGRGNQPQHF. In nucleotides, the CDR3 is TGTGCCAGCAGTGAAGGTGGACGAGGCAATCAGCCCCAGCATTTT.

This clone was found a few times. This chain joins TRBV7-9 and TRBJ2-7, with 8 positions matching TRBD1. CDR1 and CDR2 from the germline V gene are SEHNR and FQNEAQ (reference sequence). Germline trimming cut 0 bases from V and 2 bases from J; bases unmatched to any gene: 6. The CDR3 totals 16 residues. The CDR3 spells CASSLATGGITYEQYF. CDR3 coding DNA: TGTGCCAGCAGCTTAGCCACAGGGGGGATTACCTACGAGCAGTACTTC.

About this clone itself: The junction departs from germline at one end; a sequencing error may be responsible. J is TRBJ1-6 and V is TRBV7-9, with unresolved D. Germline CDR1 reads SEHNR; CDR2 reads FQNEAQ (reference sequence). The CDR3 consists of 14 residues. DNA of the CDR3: TGTGCCAGCAGCTGGAGCTCCCATAATTCACCCCTCCACTTT. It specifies CASSWSSHNSPLHF.

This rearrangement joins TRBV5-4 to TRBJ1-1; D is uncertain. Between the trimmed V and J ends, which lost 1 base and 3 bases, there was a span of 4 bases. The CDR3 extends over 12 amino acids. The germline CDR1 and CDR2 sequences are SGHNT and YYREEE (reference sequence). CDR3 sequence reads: CASSLLDTEAFF. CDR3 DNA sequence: TGTGCCAGCAGCTTGCTAGACACTGAAGCTTTCTTT.

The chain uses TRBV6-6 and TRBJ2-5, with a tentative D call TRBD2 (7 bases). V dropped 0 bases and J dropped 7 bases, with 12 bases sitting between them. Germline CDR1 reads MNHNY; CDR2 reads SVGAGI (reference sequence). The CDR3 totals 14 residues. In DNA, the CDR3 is TGTGCCAGCAGTTACTCCGGGGGGCGCGGGACCCAGTACTTC. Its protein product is CASSYSGGRGTQYF.

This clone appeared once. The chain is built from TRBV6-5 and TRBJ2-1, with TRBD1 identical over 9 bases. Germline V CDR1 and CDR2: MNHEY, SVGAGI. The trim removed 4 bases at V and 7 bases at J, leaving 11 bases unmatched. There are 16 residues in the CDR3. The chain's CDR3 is CASSSPGTGNMNEQFF. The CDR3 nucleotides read TGTGCCAGCAGTTCTCCCGGGACAGGGAATATGAATGAGCAGTTCTTC.

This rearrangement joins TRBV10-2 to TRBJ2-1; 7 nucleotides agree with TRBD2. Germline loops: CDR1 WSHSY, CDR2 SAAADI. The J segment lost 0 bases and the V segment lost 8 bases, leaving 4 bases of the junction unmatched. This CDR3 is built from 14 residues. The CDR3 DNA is TGCGCCAGCCAAACGGGGGGCTCCTACAATGAGCAGTTCTTC. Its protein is CASQTGGSYNEQFF.

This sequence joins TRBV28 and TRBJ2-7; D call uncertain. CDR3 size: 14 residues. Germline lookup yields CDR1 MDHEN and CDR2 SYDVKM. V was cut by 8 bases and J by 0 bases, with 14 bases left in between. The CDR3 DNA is TGTGCCAGCGACTCTGCCTATCGCTCCTACGAGCAGTACTTC. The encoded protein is CASDSAYRSYEQYF. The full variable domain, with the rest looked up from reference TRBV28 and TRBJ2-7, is DVKVTQSSRYLVKRTGEKVFLECVQDMDHENMFWYRQDPGLGLRLIYFSYDVKMKEKGDIPEGYSVSREKKERFSLILESASTNQTSMYLCASDSAYRSYEQYFGPGTRLTVT.

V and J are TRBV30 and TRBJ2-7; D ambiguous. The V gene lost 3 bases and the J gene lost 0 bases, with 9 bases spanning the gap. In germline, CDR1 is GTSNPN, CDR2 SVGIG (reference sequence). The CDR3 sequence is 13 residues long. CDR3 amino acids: CAWRELISYEQYF. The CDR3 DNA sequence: TGTGCCTGGAGGGAGTTGATCTCCTACGAGCAGTACTTC. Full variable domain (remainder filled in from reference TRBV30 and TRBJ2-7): SQTIHQWPATLVQPVGSPLSLECTVEGTSNPNLYWYRQAAGRGLQLLFYSVGIGQISSEVPQNLSASRPQDRQFILSSKKLLLSDSGFYLCAWRELISYEQYFGPGTRLTVT.

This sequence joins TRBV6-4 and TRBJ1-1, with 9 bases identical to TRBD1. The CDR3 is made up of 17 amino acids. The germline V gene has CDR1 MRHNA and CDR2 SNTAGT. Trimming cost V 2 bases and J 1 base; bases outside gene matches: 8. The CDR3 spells CASSDRGQGKSNTEAFF. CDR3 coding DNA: TGTGCCAGCAGTGACAGGGGACAGGGTAAATCGAACACTGAAGCTTTCTTT.